These T cell receptor beta chains were read from a single sample in a study of neurological immune-mediated disorders. Via MiXCR, TCRdb re-called the 5' RACE reads, giving one row per CDR3 protein. This table has around 69,000 distinct CDR3 sequences, 4.5% appearing once. The sequenced sample consisted of PBMCs. These receptors all stem from a young man with multiple sclerosis. The CDR3 runs from the conserved cysteine through the conserved F or W. Each record gives: J gene, V gene, CDR3 protein.

j_gene: TRBJ1-1; v_gene: TRBV2; CDR3aa: CASRNTGLQAFF
j_gene: TRBJ1-5; v_gene: TRBV7-2; CDR3aa: CASSAFNQPQHF
j_gene: TRBJ1-1; v_gene: TRBV6-1; CDR3aa: CASSEGPYTEAFF
j_gene: TRBJ1-5; v_gene: TRBV20-1; CDR3aa: CSARLRGAFNQPQHF
j_gene: TRBJ2-7; v_gene: TRBV12-3/TRBV12-4; CDR3aa: CASSFGTVYEQYF
j_gene: TRBJ1-1; v_gene: TRBV5-1; CDR3aa: CASSYELGEAFF
j_gene: TRBJ1-2; v_gene: TRBV5-1; CDR3aa: CASSYLTGQGGYGYTF
j_gene: TRBJ1-1; v_gene: TRBV10-3; CDR3aa: CAISESRTGNTEAFF
j_gene: TRBJ2-1; v_gene: TRBV2; CDR3aa: CASRTSGVHSIEQFF
j_gene: TRBJ1-5; v_gene: TRBV6-5; CDR3aa: CASRDDGSNQPQHF
j_gene: TRBJ1-2; v_gene: TRBV10-2; CDR3aa: CASSTGTGYTF
j_gene: TRBJ1-2; v_gene: TRBV5-1; CDR3aa: CASSLDLIEGASYGYTF
j_gene: TRBJ2-7; v_gene: TRBV6-6; CDR3aa: CASSYTSQGYEQYF
j_gene: TRBJ2-6; v_gene: TRBV20-1; CDR3aa: CSASKDTGANVLTF
j_gene: TRBJ2-5; v_gene: TRBV7-6; CDR3aa: CASSLGTGPETQYF
j_gene: TRBJ1-2; v_gene: TRBV9; CDR3aa: CASSQDRREWYDGYTF
j_gene: TRBJ1-2; v_gene: TRBV29-1; CDR3aa: CSVTGVGYTF
j_gene: TRBJ2-7; v_gene: TRBV5-8; CDR3aa: CASSLVEATQQYF
j_gene: TRBJ2-1; v_gene: TRBV9; CDR3aa: CASSVGQGVKYNEQFF
j_gene: TRBJ1-1; v_gene: TRBV5-5; CDR3aa: CASSLEVTANTEAFF
j_gene: TRBJ2-3; v_gene: TRBV20-1; CDR3aa: CSARRPNLSQDTQYF
j_gene: TRBJ1-4; v_gene: TRBV3-1; CDR3aa: CASSPQVVGEKLFF
j_gene: TRBJ2-1; v_gene: TRBV24-1; CDR3aa: CATSEPGSGGSYEQFF
j_gene: TRBJ2-3; v_gene: TRBV3-1; CDR3aa: CASSPWSSGTDTQYF
j_gene: TRBJ2-1; v_gene: TRBV20-1; CDR3aa: CSASVRQGYNEQFF
j_gene: TRBJ2-6; v_gene: TRBV6-1; CDR3aa: CASSPTGVSSGANVLTF
j_gene: TRBJ1-2; v_gene: TRBV6-5; CDR3aa: CASSHGQGYGYTF
j_gene: TRBJ2-3; v_gene: TRBV9; CDR3aa: CASSVEGDSQYTQYF
j_gene: TRBJ1-1; v_gene: TRBV11-2; CDR3aa: CASSLVWATEAFF
j_gene: TRBJ1-1; v_gene: TRBV30; CDR3aa: CAWRGNTEAFF
j_gene: TRBJ1-1; v_gene: TRBV27; CDR3aa: CASSRGPKAEAFF
j_gene: TRBJ2-1; v_gene: TRBV20-1; CDR3aa: CSAINIAGGSEQFF
j_gene: TRBJ1-6; v_gene: TRBV7-2; CDR3aa: CASSPTGAANSPLHF
j_gene: TRBJ1-1; v_gene: TRBV12-3/TRBV12-4; CDR3aa: CASSWVGGFAEAFF
j_gene: TRBJ1-1; v_gene: TRBV27; CDR3aa: CASFWIGNTEAFF
j_gene: TRBJ2-1; v_gene: TRBV29-1; CDR3aa: CSYSGGAINEQFF